This T cell receptor (beta chain) emerged from a study of type 1 regulatory T cells. On the study more broadly: This in vitro CD4 product, T-allo10, is enriched for Tr1 cells and alloantigen-specific.

TCRdb redid the calling of the reads with MiXCR, one entry per CDR3 protein. The data contain about 60,000 distinct CDR3 sequences, 62% of them singletons. With regard to this clonotype: Its specificity is not known.

This CDR3 has 14 residues. The germline gives CDR1 SGHRS, CDR2 YFSETQ. Trimming shortened V by 0 bases and J by 1 base, and 7 bases separated the two germline ends. Source material: cultured non-Tr1 T cells, either the whole culture or a sorted T cell fraction (not recorded which). The receptor comes from a human donor in good health. The genes are TRBV5-1 and TRBJ1-1; no clear D. This CDR3 reads CASSLDQPNTEAFF. CDR3 nucleotides: TGCGCCAGCAGCTTGGATCAACCGAACACTGAAGCTTTCTTT.